A selection of T cell receptor beta chains follows, all from one sample in a study of blood T cell repertoires in COVID-19. TCRdb keeps only in-frame clones here, not all; method: immunoSEQ multiplex PCR. Of around 290,000 clones listed, just over 90% are singletons. The sequencing input was peripheral blood. All receptors derive from a woman aged 30 to 39 with COVID-19, enrolled during active disease. Both conserved end residues are trimmed from each CDR3.

v_call	cdr3_length	j_call	cdr3_aa
TRBV2	13	TRBJ1-6	ASSDGTGVNSPLH
TRBV30	10	TRBJ1-1	ACDRERTEAF
TRBV6-5	12	TRBJ2-7	ASSYGQGTFEQY
TRBV5-6	10	TRBJ1-2	ASSFTHYGYT
TRBV6-1	13	TRBJ1-1	ASSEANRWNTEAF
TRBV25-1	12	TRBJ2-7	ASSVGTASYEQY
TRBV3-1/TRBV3-2	13	TRBJ2-5	ASSRLTSRGETQY
TRBV7-8	13	TRBJ1-4	ASSILQGEGEKLF
TRBV18	13	TRBJ2-3	ASSTGTAAYDTQY
TRBV28	10	TRBJ1-1	ASSFTGSEAF
TRBV30	11	TRBJ1-4	AWRTAANEKLF